This TCR beta chain was obtained from a study of cytomegalovirus exposure and HLA in healthy donors. This clone was counted only a few times. PCR employed 60 Vbeta and 13 Jbeta primers. Profiled with immunoSEQ multiplex PCR; TCRdb holds only in-frame clones, not every one. The table has roughly 92,000 clones, roughly 80% seen once. CDR3 length: 13 residues. Per germline, CDR1 SNHLY and CDR2 FYNNEI. Trimming left V 4 bases short and J 9 bases short, with 10 bases between. This sequence was found in a man aged 45-60 years in good health and CMV-seropositive. This chain uses TRBV2 with TRBJ1-6; D remains ambiguous. Sequencing input: PBMCs. CDR3 amino acids: CASSAIQFSPLHF. As DNA, the CDR3 is TGTGCCAGCAGTGCAATACAGTTTTCACCCCTCCACTTT.